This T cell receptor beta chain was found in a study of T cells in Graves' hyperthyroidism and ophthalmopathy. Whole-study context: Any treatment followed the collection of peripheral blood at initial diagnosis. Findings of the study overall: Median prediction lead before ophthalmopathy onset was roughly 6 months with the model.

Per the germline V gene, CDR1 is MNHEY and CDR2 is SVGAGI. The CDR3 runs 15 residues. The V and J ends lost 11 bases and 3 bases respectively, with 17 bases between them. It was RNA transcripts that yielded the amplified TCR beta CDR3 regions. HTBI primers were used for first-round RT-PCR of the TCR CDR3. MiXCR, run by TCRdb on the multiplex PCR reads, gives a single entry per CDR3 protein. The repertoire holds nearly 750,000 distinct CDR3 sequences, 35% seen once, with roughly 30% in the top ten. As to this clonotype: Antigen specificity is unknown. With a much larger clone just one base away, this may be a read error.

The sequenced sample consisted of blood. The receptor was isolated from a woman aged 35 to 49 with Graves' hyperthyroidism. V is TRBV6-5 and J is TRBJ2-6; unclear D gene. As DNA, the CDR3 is TGTGCCGGCAAGTCCTCGCGCCTTGGGGCCAACGTCCTGACTTTC. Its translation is CAGKSSRLGANVLTF.